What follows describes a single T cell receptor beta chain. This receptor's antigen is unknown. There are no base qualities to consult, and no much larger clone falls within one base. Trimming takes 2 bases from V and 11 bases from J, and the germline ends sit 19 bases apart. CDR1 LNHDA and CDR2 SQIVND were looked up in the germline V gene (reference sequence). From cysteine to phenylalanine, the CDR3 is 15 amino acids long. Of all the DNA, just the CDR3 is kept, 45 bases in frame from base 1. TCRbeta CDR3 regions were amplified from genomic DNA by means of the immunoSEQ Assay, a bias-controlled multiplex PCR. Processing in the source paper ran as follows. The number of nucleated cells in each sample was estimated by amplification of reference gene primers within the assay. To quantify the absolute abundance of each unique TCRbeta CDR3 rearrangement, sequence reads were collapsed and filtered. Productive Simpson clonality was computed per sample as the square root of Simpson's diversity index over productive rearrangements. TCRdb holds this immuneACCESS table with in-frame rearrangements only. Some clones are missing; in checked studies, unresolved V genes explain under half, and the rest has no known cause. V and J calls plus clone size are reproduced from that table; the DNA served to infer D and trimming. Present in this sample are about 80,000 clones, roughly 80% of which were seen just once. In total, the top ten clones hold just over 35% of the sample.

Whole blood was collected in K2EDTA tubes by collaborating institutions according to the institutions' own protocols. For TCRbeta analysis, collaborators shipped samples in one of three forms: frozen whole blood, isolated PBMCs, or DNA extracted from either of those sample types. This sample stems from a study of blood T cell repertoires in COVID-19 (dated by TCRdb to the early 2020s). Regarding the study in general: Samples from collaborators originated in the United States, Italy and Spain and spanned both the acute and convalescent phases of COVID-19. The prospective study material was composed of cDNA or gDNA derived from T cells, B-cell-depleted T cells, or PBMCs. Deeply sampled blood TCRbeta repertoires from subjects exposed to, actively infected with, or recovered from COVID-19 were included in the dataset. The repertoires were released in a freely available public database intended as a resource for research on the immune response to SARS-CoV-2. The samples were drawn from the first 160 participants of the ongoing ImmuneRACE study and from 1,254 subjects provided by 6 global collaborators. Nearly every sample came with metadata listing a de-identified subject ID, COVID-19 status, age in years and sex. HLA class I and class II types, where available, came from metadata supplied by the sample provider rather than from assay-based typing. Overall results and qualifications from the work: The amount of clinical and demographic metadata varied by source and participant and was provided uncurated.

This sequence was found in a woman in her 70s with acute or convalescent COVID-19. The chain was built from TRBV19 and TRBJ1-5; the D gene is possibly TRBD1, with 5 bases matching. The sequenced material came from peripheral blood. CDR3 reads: CASSILRSGDRAQHF. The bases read TGTGCCAGTAGTATACTAAGGTCGGGGGATAGGGCCCAGCATTTT.